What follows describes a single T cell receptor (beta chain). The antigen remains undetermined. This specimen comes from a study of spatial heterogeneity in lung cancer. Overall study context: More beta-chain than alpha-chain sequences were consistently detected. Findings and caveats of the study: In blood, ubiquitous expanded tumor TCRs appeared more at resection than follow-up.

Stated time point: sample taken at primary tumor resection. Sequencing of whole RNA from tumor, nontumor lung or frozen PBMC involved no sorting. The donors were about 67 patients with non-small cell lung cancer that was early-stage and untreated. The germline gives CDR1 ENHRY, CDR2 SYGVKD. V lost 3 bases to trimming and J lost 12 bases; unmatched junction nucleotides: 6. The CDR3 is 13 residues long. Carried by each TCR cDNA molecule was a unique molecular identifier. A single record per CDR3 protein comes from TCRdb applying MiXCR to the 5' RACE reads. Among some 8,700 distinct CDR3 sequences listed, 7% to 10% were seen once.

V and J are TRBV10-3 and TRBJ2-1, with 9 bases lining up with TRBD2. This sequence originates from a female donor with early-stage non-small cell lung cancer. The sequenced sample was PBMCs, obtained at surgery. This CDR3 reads CAISDRGGAAQFF. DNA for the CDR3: TGTGCCATCAGTGATCGCGGGGGGGCCGCGCAGTTCTTC.